These 3 T cell receptor beta chains originate from one sample sequenced in a study of Ad26.COV2.S vaccination and SARS-CoV-2 variants. Treatment meaning: 15 to 20 received Ad26.COV2.S at low or high dose, single or two shots; several received placebo; per-sample allocation not given. Sampling happened 63 days after the first vaccine or placebo injection. Only in-frame clones appear in the TCRdb table, and some are missing; sequencing was by immunoSEQ multiplex PCR. Among 350,000 to 450,000 clones listed, roughly 85% were seen once. The sample consisted of peripheral blood, taken in a trial of Ad26.COV2.S vaccine versus placebo. The source of these receptors is a person between 18 and 65 years old who received the Ad26.COV2.S COVID-19 vaccine or a placebo.

This chain uses TRBV12-5 with TRBJ1-5; TRBD1 matches at 7 bases. Germline values: CDR1 LGHNT, CDR2 FRNRAP. Trimming took 3 bases from V and 8 from J; bases not matched to a gene: 10. This CDR3 is 15 amino acids long. In DNA, the CDR3 is TGTGCTAGTGGTTTTCGACAGGGAGGAGGAGAGCCCCAGCATTTT. As protein: CASGFRQGGGEPQHF.

V is TRBV7-9 and J is TRBJ2-2; perhaps TRBD2 as D (7 bases). CDR3 length: 13 amino acids. Trimming removed 7 bases from V and 5 bases from J, with 11 bases in between. The germline gives CDR1 SEHNR, CDR2 FQNEAQ (reference sequence). The CDR3 is CASKGGGTGELFF. The DNA of the CDR3 is TGTGCCAGCAAGGGAGGGGGAACCGGGGAGCTGTTTTTT.

V is TRBV7-8 and J is TRBJ2-1; no clear D. V was clipped by 1 base and J by 11 bases, with 9 bases between them. The CDR3 has 12 amino acids. Germline CDR1 reads SGHVS; CDR2 reads FQNEAQ. This CDR3 reads CASSLEVGKQFF. CDR3 coding DNA: TGTGCCAGCAGCTTAGAAGTAGGAAAGCAGTTCTTC.